A selection of T cell receptor beta chains follows, all from one sample in a study of blood T cell repertoires in COVID-19. The protocol was immunoSEQ multiplex PCR, while the TCRdb copy is restricted to in-frame clones and leaves out a portion. This table holds a few hundred thousand clones, over 75% found once. The sequencing sample was made of peripheral blood. Source of these receptors: an older woman with COVID-19, enrolled during active disease. Both conserved end residues are part of each CDR3. Fields, in order: J gene, D gene, clone size, V gene, CDR3 length, CDR3 protein, CDR3 DNA. D genes are given only for firm matches. Size is stated for part of the rows, as once, few or many counts, or as a class when the clone is expanded.

TRBJ2-5,NA,few,TRBV11-3,14,CASSLQQGMKTQYF,TGTGCCAGCAGCCTACAACAGGGTATGAAGACCCAGTACTTC
TRBJ2-3,TRBD2,NA,TRBV14,17,CASSQYPRAGVTDTQYF,TGTGCCAGCAGCCAATACCCCCGCGCGGGGGTCACAGATACGCAGTATTTT
TRBJ2-7,TRBD2,NA,TRBV11-2,15,CASSSGLAVSYEQYF,TGTGCCAGCAGCTCAGGACTAGCGGTCTCCTACGAGCAGTACTTC
TRBJ2-1,NA,NA,TRBV6-5,14,CASSYSRPAGEQFF,TGTGCCAGCAGTTACTCGCGTCCCGCGGGTGAGCAGTTCTTC
TRBJ2-1,NA,NA,TRBV3-1/TRBV3-2,16,CASSQGWSGPGNEQFF,TGTGCCAGCAGCCAAGGCTGGAGCGGGCCGGGAAATGAGCAGTTCTTC
TRBJ1-2,NA,NA,TRBV13,16,CASSTNLDGGTYGYTF,TGTGCCAGCAGCACAAACTTGGACGGGGGGACCTATGGCTACACCTTC
TRBJ2-1,NA,NA,TRBV18,13,CASSPGLYNEQFF,TGTGCCAGCTCTCCCGGACTCTACAATGAGCAGTTCTTC
TRBJ2-2,TRBD1,NA,TRBV24-1,18,CATSDTRDRGLYTGELFF,TGTGCCACCAGTGACACCCGGGACAGGGGATTGTACACCGGGGAGCTGTTTTTT
TRBJ2-2,NA,NA,TRBV5-1,15,CASSLRQADTGELFF,TGCGCCAGCAGCTTACGACAGGCAGACACCGGGGAGCTGTTTTTT
TRBJ1-5,NA,NA,TRBV19,14,CASADRDSNQPQHF,TGTGCCAGTGCCGACAGAGACTCCAATCAGCCCCAGCATTTT
TRBJ1-3,NA,few,TRBV7-8,12,CASSFARNTIYF,TGTGCCAGCAGCTTCGCCCGGAACACCATATATTTT
TRBJ2-7,TRBD1,NA,TRBV27,14,CASSLPDRVYEQYF,TGTGCCAGCAGTTTACCTGACAGGGTCTACGAGCAGTACTTC
TRBJ2-1,TRBD2,NA,TRBV7-9,15,CASSSSGRGDNEQFF,TGTGCCAGCAGCTCGAGCGGGAGGGGTGACAATGAGCAGTTCTTC
TRBJ1-2,NA,NA,TRBV30,14,CAWSVRGADYGYTF,TGTGCCTGGAGTGTACGCGGGGCGGACTATGGCTACACCTTC
TRBJ2-7,NA,NA,TRBV5-1,13,CASSLGQGGEQYF,TGCGCCAGCAGCTTGGGACAGGGAGGCGAGCAGTACTTC
TRBJ2-7,TRBD2,NA,TRBV19,16,CASSISGTSGSYEQYF,TGTGCCAGTAGTATAAGTGGGACTAGCGGGAGTTACGAGCAGTACTTC
TRBJ2-7,NA,NA,TRBV18,16,CASSPPNRANSYEQYF,TGTGCCAGCTCACCACCGAACAGGGCTAACTCCTACGAGCAGTACTTC
TRBJ2-2,TRBD1,NA,TRBV14,15,CASSHWDRVTGELFF,TGTGCCAGCAGCCACTGGGACAGGGTAACCGGGGAGCTGTTTTTT
TRBJ1-1,NA,few,TRBV28,12,CASSADRFHTFF,TGTGCCAGCAGTGCTGACAGGTTCCATACTTTCTTT
TRBJ2-3,NA,NA,TRBV28,15,CASSLRLVHTDTQYF,TGTGCCAGCAGTTTACGACTAGTCCACACAGATACGCAGTATTTT
TRBJ1-1,TRBD1,NA,TRBV30,12,CAWDRVNTEAFF,TGTGCCTGGGACAGGGTGAACACTGAAGCTTTCTTT
TRBJ2-3,NA,NA,TRBV7-6,15,CASSLLAGNPDTQYF,TGTGCCAGCAGCTTACTGGCAGGGAATCCAGATACGCAGTATTTT
TRBJ2-6,NA,NA,TRBV19,15,CASSPGLAGANVLTF,TGTGCCAGTAGCCCCGGTCTAGCCGGGGCCAACGTCCTGACTTTC
TRBJ2-7,NA,NA,TRBV6-5,15,CASSYSFAGGYEQYF,TGTGCCAGCAGTTACTCTTTCGCAGGGGGGTACGAGCAGTACTTC
TRBJ2-2,TRBD2,NA,TRBV5-6,19,CASSATLGLAGYSTGELFF,TGTGCCAGCAGCGCGACACTAGGACTAGCGGGCTACTCCACCGGGGAGCTGTTTTTT
TRBJ1-2,TRBD1,NA,TRBV6-5,14,CASSYGQGGYGYTF,TGTGCCAGCAGTTACGGACAGGGCGGCTATGGCTACACCTTC
TRBJ1-6,NA,NA,TRBV6-1,13,CASSEGRGSPLHF,TGTGCCAGCAGTGAAGGAAGGGGTTCACCCCTCCACTTT
TRBJ1-6,NA,NA,TRBV7-3,16,CASILKRLGRGSPLHF,TGTGCCAGCATCCTGAAAAGGCTGGGCAGGGGATCACCCCTCCACTTT
TRBJ2-5,NA,NA,TRBV4-3,14,CASSQDVRHDTQYF,TGCGCCAGCAGCCAAGACGTGAGACATGACACCCAGTACTTC
TRBJ2-2,TRBD2,NA,TRBV28,17,CASSQLGLAGSTGELFF,TGTGCCAGCAGCCAGTTGGGACTAGCGGGGAGCACCGGGGAGCTGTTTTTT
TRBJ2-3,TRBD2,few,TRBV15,17,CATSREASGRGTDTQYF,TGTGCCACCAGCAGAGAGGCTAGCGGGAGGGGAACAGATACGCAGTATTTT
TRBJ2-3,TRBD1,once,TRBV7-2,14,CASSSDRAQGTQYF,TGTGCCAGCAGCTCGGACAGGGCTCAGGGTACGCAGTATTTT
TRBJ2-5,TRBD1,NA,TRBV28,15,CASRIQGAAKETQYF,TGTGCCAGCAGGATACAGGGGGCCGCCAAAGAGACCCAGTACTTC
TRBJ2-3,NA,NA,TRBV9,15,CASSVGATSTDTQYF,TGTGCCAGCAGCGTAGGAGCTACTAGCACAGATACGCAGTATTTT
TRBJ1-2,TRBD1,NA,TRBV28,13,CASRTGGAGGYTF,TGTGCCAGCAGGACAGGGGGCGCGGGTGGCTACACCTTC
TRBJ2-7,TRBD2,NA,TRBV7-2,15,CASSRRTSGDYEQYF,TGTGCCAGCAGCCGTCGGACTAGCGGGGACTACGAGCAGTACTTC
TRBJ1-2,NA,NA,TRBV10-3,13,CAIRDGGERGYTF,TGTGCCATCAGGGACGGGGGGGAGCGTGGCTACACCTTC
TRBJ2-2,TRBD1,once,TRBV28,16,CASRWTGAVNTGELFF,TGTGCCAGCAGATGGACAGGGGCGGTCAACACCGGGGAGCTGTTTTTT
TRBJ2-2,NA,NA,TRBV7-2,16,CASSLFVPRTEGELFF,TGTGCCAGCAGCTTATTCGTCCCTAGGACTGAAGGGGAGCTGTTTTTT
TRBJ2-7,NA,NA,TRBV6-5,13,CASSKGDPYEQYF,TGTGCCAGCAGTAAGGGGGACCCCTACGAGCAGTACTTC
TRBJ2-1,TRBD2,NA,TRBV4-1,18,CASSQVAGGRSSYNEQFF,TGCGCCAGCAGCCAAGTAGCGGGAGGGAGGAGCTCCTACAATGAGCAGTTCTTC
TRBJ1-1,NA,NA,TRBV27,13,CASGRDMNTEAFF,TGTGCCAGCGGCAGGGACATGAACACTGAAGCTTTCTTT
TRBJ1-6,NA,once,TRBV18,14,CASSPIKGDVPLHF,TGTGCCAGCTCACCAATAAAGGGAGACGTCCCCCTCCACTTT
TRBJ1-2,TRBD1,NA,TRBV27,14,CASSMRTGETAYTF,TGTGCCAGCAGTATGAGGACAGGGGAGACCGCCTACACCTTC
TRBJ2-7,TRBD1,NA,TRBV30,14,CAWGGGTGSYEQYF,TGTGCCTGGGGGGGCGGGACAGGGAGCTACGAGCAGTACTTC
TRBJ2-7,NA,NA,TRBV19,11,CASSIRGQQYF,TGTGCCAGTAGTATCCGAGGGCAGCAGTACTTC
TRBJ1-4,NA,once,TRBV5-1,14,CASSLGVSGEKLFF,TGCGCCAGCAGCTTGGGGGTTTCGGGAGAAAAACTGTTTTTT
TRBJ2-1,NA,NA,TRBV5-5,15,CASSLMTREGDEQFF,TGTGCCAGCAGCTTAATGACGCGGGAAGGGGATGAGCAGTTCTTC
TRBJ2-5,NA,NA,TRBV24-1,15,CATSDLLSGQETQYF,TGTGCCACCAGTGATTTGCTTAGCGGACAAGAGACCCAGTACTTC
TRBJ1-2,NA,NA,TRBV6-5,13,CASSYNGGYGYTF,TGTGCCAGCAGTTATAACGGGGGCTATGGCTACACCTTC
TRBJ1-1,NA,NA,TRBV10-3,13,CAISGGADTEAFF,TGTGCCATCAGCGGTGGGGCGGACACTGAAGCTTTCTTT
TRBJ2-3,TRBD2,NA,TRBV11-2,15,CASSVSGRDTDTQYF,TGTGCCAGCAGCGTTAGCGGGAGGGACACAGATACGCAGTATTTT
TRBJ2-1,NA,NA,TRBV19,11,CASDNYNEQFF,TGTGCCAGTGACAATTACAATGAGCAGTTCTTC
TRBJ1-1,NA,NA,TRBV28,13,CASRDPGASEAFF,TGTGCCAGCAGGGATCCAGGGGCTTCTGAAGCTTTCTTT
TRBJ1-4,NA,NA,TRBV25-1,14,CASSEFLGSEKLFF,TGTGCCAGCAGTGAATTCTTAGGGAGTGAAAAACTGTTTTTT